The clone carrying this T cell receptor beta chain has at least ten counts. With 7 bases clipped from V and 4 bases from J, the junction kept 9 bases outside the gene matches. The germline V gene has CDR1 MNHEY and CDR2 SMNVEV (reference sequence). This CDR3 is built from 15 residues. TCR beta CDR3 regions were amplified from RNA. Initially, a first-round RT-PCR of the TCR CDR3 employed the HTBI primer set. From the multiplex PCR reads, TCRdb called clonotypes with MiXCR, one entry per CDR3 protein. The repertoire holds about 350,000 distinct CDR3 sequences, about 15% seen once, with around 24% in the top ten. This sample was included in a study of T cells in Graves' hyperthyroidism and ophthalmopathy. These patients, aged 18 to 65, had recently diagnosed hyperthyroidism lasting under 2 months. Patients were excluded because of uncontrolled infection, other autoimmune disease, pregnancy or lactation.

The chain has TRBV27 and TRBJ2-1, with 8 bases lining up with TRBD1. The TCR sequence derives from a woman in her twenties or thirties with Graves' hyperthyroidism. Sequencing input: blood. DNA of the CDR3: TGTGCCAGCACTACTCAGGGGGCCTTTTACAATGAGCAGTTCTTC. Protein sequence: CASTTQGAFYNEQFF.